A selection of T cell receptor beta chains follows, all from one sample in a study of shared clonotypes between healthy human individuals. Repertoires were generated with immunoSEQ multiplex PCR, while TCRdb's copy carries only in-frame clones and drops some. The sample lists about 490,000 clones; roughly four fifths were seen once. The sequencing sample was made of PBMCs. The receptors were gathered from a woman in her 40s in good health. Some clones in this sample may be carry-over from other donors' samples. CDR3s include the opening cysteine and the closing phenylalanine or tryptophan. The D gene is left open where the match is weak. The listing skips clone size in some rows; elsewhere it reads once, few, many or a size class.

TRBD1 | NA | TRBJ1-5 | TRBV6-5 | TGTGCCAGCAGTACCAGGGGGCGACCCAATCAGCCCCAGCATTTT | CASSTRGRPNQPQHF
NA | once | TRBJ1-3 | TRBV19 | TGTGCCAGTAGTATAGGTTGGCTGACTGGAAACACCATATATTTT | CASSIGWLTGNTIYF
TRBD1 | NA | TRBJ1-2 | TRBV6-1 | TGTGCCAGCAGTGGACAGGGCCTCTATGGCTACACCTTC | CASSGQGLYGYTF
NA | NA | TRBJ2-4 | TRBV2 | TGTGCCAGCATTGAAGGCGGGCGGGTCCGAGCCAAAAACATTCAGTACTTC | CASIEGGRVRAKNIQYF
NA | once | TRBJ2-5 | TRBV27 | TGTGCCAGCAGTCCACAGGCAGTTTGGGGCTACCAAGAGACCCAGTACTTC | CASSPQAVWGYQETQYF
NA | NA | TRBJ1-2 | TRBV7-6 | TGTGCCAGCAGCTCCCCCGAACAGGGACCGAGGGGCTACACCTTC | CASSSPEQGPRGYTF
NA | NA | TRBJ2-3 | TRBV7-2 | TGTGCCAGCAGCTTCACCGAGCGGGATACGCAGTATTTT | CASSFTERDTQYF
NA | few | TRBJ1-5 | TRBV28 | TGTGCCAGCAGCCCCAGACGGCCGAATCAGCCCCAGCATTTT | CASSPRRPNQPQHF
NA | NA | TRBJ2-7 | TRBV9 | TGTGCCAGCAGCGTAGTCCGAGGGCCTTACTCCTACGAGCAGTACTTC | CASSVVRGPYSYEQYF
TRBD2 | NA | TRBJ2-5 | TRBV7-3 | TGTGCCAGCAGCCGCGGGAGTGAGGAGACCCAGTACTTC | CASSRGSEETQYF
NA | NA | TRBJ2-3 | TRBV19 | TGTGCCACCTCCCCGTGGAGCACAGATACGCAGTATTTT | CATSPWSTDTQYF
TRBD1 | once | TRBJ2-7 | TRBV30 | TGTGCCTGGAGCGGGGACAGGGACGAGCAGTACTTC | CAWSGDRDEQYF
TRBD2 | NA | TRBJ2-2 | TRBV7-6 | TGTGCCAGCAGCTTAAATGCGGGAGAGGTCACCGGGGAGCTGTTTTTT | CASSLNAGEVTGELFF
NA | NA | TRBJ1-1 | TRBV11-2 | TGTGCCAGCAGCTTAAGGACGGAGATGAACACTGAAGCTTTCTTT | CASSLRTEMNTEAFF
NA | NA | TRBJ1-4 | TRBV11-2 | TGCGCCAGCAGCTTATGGAGGGGAAAACTGTTTTTT | CASSLWRGKLFF
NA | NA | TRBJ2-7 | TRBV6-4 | TGTGCCAGCCCGCTCGGGCAGTACTTC | CASPLGQYF
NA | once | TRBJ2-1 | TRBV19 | TGTGCCAGTACCCTCTGGTACGGAAACAATGAGCAGTTCTTC | CASTLWYGNNEQFF
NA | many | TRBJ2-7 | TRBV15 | TGTGCCACCAGCAGAGCAAGGACCGCAGGCGAGCAGTACTTC | CATSRARTAGEQYF
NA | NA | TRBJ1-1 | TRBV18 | TGTGCCACCTTCGGCGACCTGAACACTGAAGCTTTCTTT | CATFGDLNTEAFF
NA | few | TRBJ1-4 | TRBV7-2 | TGTGCCAGCAGCTTAGAGGGCAGGGTAGATGAAAAACTGTTTTTT | CASSLEGRVDEKLFF
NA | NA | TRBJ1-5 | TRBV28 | TGTGCCAGCAGTTTATTGCGGGGGTTAGGCAATCAGCCCCAGCATTTT | CASSLLRGLGNQPQHF
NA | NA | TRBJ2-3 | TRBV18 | TGTGCCAGCTCACTATACCAGGGTAGTGGCACAGATACGCAGTATTTT | CASSLYQGSGTDTQYF
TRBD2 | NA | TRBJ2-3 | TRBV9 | TGTGCCAGCAGCCCCCGGACTAGCGGTCTCACAGATACGCAGTATTTT | CASSPRTSGLTDTQYF
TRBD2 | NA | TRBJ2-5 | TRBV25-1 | TGTGCCAGCAGGACTAGCGGGAGTGGTGAGACCCAGTACTTC | CASRTSGSGETQYF
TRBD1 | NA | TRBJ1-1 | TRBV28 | TGTGCCAGCAGTCCCCAGACAGGGGCCGAAACTGAAGCTTTCTTT | CASSPQTGAETEAFF
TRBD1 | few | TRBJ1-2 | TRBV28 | TGTGCCAGCAGTTTAGGGACAGGGGATGGCTACACCTTC | CASSLGTGDGYTF
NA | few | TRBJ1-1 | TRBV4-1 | TGCGCCAGCAGCCAAGGGGGGCTGAGGGGAGGCACTGAAGCTTTCTTT | CASSQGGLRGGTEAFF
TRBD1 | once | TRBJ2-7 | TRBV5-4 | TGTGCCAGCAGCTACCGGGACAGAGGTACCTACGAGCAGTACTTC | CASSYRDRGTYEQYF
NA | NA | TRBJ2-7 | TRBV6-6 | TGTGCCAGCAGTACCTACAGCGGGACATCCTACGAGCAGTACTTC | CASSTYSGTSYEQYF
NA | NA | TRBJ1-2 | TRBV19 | TGTGCCAGTAGTAGGGTCAACTATGGCTACACCTTC | CASSRVNYGYTF
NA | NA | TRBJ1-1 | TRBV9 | TGTGCCAGCAGCGTTTTGGGGGGGACTGAAGCTTTCTTT | CASSVLGGTEAFF
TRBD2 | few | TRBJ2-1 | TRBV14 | TGTGCCAGCAGCCCCTCTTTGAGGGTAGCGGGAGTCCACTACAATGAGCAGTTCTTC | CASSPSLRVAGVHYNEQFF
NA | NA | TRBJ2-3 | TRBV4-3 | TGCGCCAGCAGCCTGTCGACCGGACGGATGTCAGATACGCAGTATTTT | CASSLSTGRMSDTQYF
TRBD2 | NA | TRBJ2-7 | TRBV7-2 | TGTGCCAGCAGCCCAGGACTAGGACACGAGCAATACTTC | CASSPGLGHEQYF
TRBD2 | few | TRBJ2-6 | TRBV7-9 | TGTGCCAGCAGCCCGCGACTAGCGGGAGTAGCTGGGGCCAACGTCCTGACTTTC | CASSPRLAGVAGANVLTF
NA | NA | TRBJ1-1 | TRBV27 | TGTGCCAGCAGTTTATCCGGGGTTAACACTGAAGCTTTCTTT | CASSLSGVNTEAFF
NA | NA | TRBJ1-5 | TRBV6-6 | TGTGCCAGCAGTTTAGGACGATATAGCAATCAGCCCCAGCATTTT | CASSLGRYSNQPQHF
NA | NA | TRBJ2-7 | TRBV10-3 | TGTGCCACCGGGACTTACGAGCAGTACTTC | CATGTYEQYF
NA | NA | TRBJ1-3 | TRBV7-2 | TGTGCCAGCAGCCGAGGCCCCGAGAGTGGAAACACCATATATTTT | CASSRGPESGNTIYF
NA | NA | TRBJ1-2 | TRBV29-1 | TGCAGCGTGCTAGACGAAGCTAACTATGGCTACACCTTC | CSVLDEANYGYTF
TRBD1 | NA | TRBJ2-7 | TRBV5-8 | TGTGCCAGCAGCCCGAGACAGGGCCACTCCTACGAGCAGTACTTC | CASSPRQGHSYEQYF
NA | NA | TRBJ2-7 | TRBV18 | TGTGCCAGCTCACTCACAATCTCCTACGAGCAGTACTTC | CASSLTISYEQYF
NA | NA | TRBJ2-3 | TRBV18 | TGTGCCAGCTCACCACCGGCGGTCCGGGATACGCAGTATTTT | CASSPPAVRDTQYF
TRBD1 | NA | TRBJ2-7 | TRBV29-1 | TGCAGCGGGGGACAGGGTTACGAGCAGTACTTC | CSGGQGYEQYF
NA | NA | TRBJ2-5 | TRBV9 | TGTGCCAGCAGCGTAGGTAGGAGAAACCAAGAGACCCAGTACTTC | CASSVGRRNQETQYF
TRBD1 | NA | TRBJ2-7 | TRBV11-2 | TGTGCCAGCAGCCAACGGACGGGACAGGGATCCGAGCAGTACTTC | CASSQRTGQGSEQYF
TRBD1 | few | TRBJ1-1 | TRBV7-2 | TGTGCCAGCAGCTTAGAAACAGGGGGCTTGAACACTGAAGCTTTCTTT | CASSLETGGLNTEAFF
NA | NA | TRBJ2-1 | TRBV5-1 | TGCGCCAGCAGCCCTCGACTCAGGTACAATGAGCAGTTCTTC | CASSPRLRYNEQFF
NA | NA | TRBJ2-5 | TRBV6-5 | TGTGCCAGCAGTTACTCGCCGAACAGGGAAGAGACCCAGTACTTC | CASSYSPNREETQYF
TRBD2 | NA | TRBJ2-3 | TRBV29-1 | TGCAGCGTCGCTGGGGGCCTAGCGGGAGGTCCAGATACGCAGTATTTT | CSVAGGLAGGPDTQYF
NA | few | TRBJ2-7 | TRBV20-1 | TGCAGTGCTTCTAGGGACTACGAGCAGTACTTC | CSASRDYEQYF
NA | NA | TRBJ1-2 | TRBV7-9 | TGTGCCAGCAGCTTAGTCGGTACTAACTATGGCTACACCTTC | CASSLVGTNYGYTF
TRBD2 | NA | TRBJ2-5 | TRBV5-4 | TGTGCCAGCAGCTCACCTAGCGGGAGGGCCCAAGAGACCCAGTACTTC | CASSSPSGRAQETQYF
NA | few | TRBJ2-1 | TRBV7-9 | TGTGCCAGCAGCTTAGATGGAGGCTCCTACAATGAGCAGTTCTTC | CASSLDGGSYNEQFF